Listed below are T cell receptor beta chains from one sample, sequenced in a study of T cell changes during pregnancy in multiple sclerosis. The data were produced by immunoSEQ multiplex PCR, yet TCRdb's version contains in-frame clones alone and is incomplete. The profile shows 55,000 to 85,000 clones, nearly 95% of them singletons. The sample here was CD4+ T cells from peripheral blood mononuclear cells, taken after pregnancy. These receptors were collected from a female donor with multiple sclerosis, enrolled in a pregnancy study. CDR3s include the opening cysteine and the closing phenylalanine or tryptophan. The order of the fields is J gene, D gene, V gene, clone size, CDR3 protein, CDR3 DNA. D genes are given only for firm matches. Size values are once, few and many counts, or a class for expanded clones, and some rows have none.

TRBJ1-3 | . | TRBV2 | . | CASSAWTALGNTIYF | TGTGCCAGCAGTGCGTGGACAGCACTTGGAAACACCATATATTTT
TRBJ2-1 | TRBD2 | TRBV19 | . | CASSAIGGAAGGGNEQFF | TGTGCCAGTAGTGCCATCGGGGGGGCTGCGGGAGGGGGCAATGAGCAGTTCTTC
TRBJ2-5 | TRBD1 | TRBV11-3 | . | CASSPGQPQETQYF | TGTGCCAGCAGTCCGGGACAGCCACAAGAGACCCAGTACTTC
TRBJ2-1 | TRBD2 | TRBV11-2 | . | CASSLDWTSGRDEQFF | TGTGCCAGCAGCTTAGATTGGACTAGCGGGAGAGATGAGCAGTTCTTC
TRBJ2-2 | TRBD1 | TRBV9 | once | CASSLTQGGGPGELFF | TGTGCCAGCAGCTTAACACAGGGGGGAGGCCCCGGGGAGCTGTTTTTT
TRBJ2-7 | . | TRBV30 | . | CAWSVGRGFTEQYF | TGTGCCTGGAGTGTCGGAAGGGGGTTCACCGAGCAGTACTTC
TRBJ1-1 | . | TRBV9 | . | CASSGGQGYTEAFF | TGTGCCAGCAGCGGGGGGCAGGGATACACTGAAGCTTTCTTT
TRBJ1-1 | TRBD1 | TRBV6-1 | . | CASTALGQQNTEAFF | TGTGCCAGCACAGCCCTGGGACAGCAGAACACTGAAGCTTTCTTT
TRBJ1-6 | . | TRBV6-5 | . | CASRGNNSPLHF | TGTGCCAGCAGGGGCAATAATTCACCCCTCCACTTT
TRBJ1-4 | . | TRBV5-6 | . | CASSLGYGRRDREKLFF | TGTGCCAGCAGCTTGGGCTACGGGAGAAGGGACCGCGAAAAACTGTTTTTT
TRBJ2-7 | . | TRBV27 | . | CASSKGGYRSYEQYF | TGTGCCAGCAGTAAAGGCGGGTATAGGTCCTACGAGCAGTACTTC
TRBJ2-2 | TRBD2 | TRBV6-5 | once | CARGGVRNTGELFF | TGTGCCAGGGGGGGGGTTCGGAACACCGGGGAGCTGTTTTTT
TRBJ2-7 | TRBD2 | TRBV5-4 | . | CASSRGLAGYEQYF | TGTGCCAGCAGCCGGGGACTAGCGGGCTACGAGCAGTACTTC
TRBJ1-4 | TRBD1 | TRBV2 | . | CASSEWGQGRQEKLFF | TGTGCCAGCAGTGAATGGGGACAGGGGAGACAGGAAAAACTGTTTTTT
TRBJ1-5 | . | TRBV28 | . | CASSKPGQSNQPQHF | TGTGCCAGCAGTAAACCGGGACAAAGCAATCAGCCCCAGCATTTT